The rows below give T cell receptor beta chains drawn from one sample of a study of T cells in Graves' hyperthyroidism and ophthalmopathy. TCRdb re-analysed the multiplex PCR reads in MiXCR, keeping a single row per CDR3 protein. The sample carries 530,000 or so distinct CDR3 sequences, approximately 24% recorded once. The source material was blood. These receptors all come from a woman aged 25 to 45 with Graves' ophthalmopathy. Both conserved end residues are part of each CDR3. D genes are given only for firm matches. The size entry is marked missing in some rows and otherwise reads once, few, many or a size class.

d_call	j_call	v_call	clone_size	cdr3_length	cdr3_nt	cdr3_aa
.	TRBJ1-2	TRBV6-2/TRBV6-3	many	13	TGTGCCAGCAGTAACCGGGAAAAATATGGCTACACCTTC	CASSNREKYGYTF
TRBD2	TRBJ2-5	TRBV13	many	17	TGTGCCAGCAGCCAGGGACTAGCGGGGGAATACCAAGAGACCCAGTACTTC	CASSQGLAGEYQETQYF
TRBD2	TRBJ2-5	TRBV12-3/TRBV12-4	many	16	TGTGCCAGCAGTTTCCCCAGCGGGGGGGCCGGGGAGACCCAGTACTTC	CASSFPSGGAGETQYF
TRBD1	TRBJ2-5	TRBV6-5	many	14	TGTGCCAGCAATCTACAGGGGGATTCGGAGACCCAGTACTTC	CASNLQGDSETQYF
TRBD1	TRBJ2-7	TRBV10-3	.	17	TGTGCCATCAGTGATAACACGGGACAGGGGGTTTCCTACGAGCAGTACTTC	CAISDNTGQGVSYEQYF
.	TRBJ1-2	TRBV6-1	.	14	TGTGCCAGCAACCCAACAGGGCTGGGGTATGGCTACACCTTC	CASNPTGLGYGYTF
.	TRBJ1-1	TRBV28	few	11	TGTGCCAGCAGTTTATGGGCAGACACTTTCTTT	CASSLWADTFF
.	TRBJ1-2	TRBV9	.	13	TGTGCCAGCAGCCCTACAGGGATTCATGGCTACACCTTC	CASSPTGIHGYTF
.	TRBJ1-1	TRBV12-3/TRBV12-4	.	15	TGTGCCAGCTCCCTCTCCCCCACGGGCTGGGGTGAAGCTTTCTTT	CASSLSPTGWGEAFF
.	TRBJ1-2	TRBV18	few	13	TGTGCCAGCTCACCACTGTCAGGGGAGGGCTACACCTTC	CASSPLSGEGYTF
.	TRBJ2-5	TRBV4-3	few	13	TGCGCCAGCAGCCCGCGCGCTGGGCGGACCCAGTACTTC	CASSPRAGRTQYF
.	TRBJ1-2	TRBV28	many	14	TGTGCCAGCAGTTTGGGGAAAAAGGTGCGAGGCTACACCTTC	CASSLGKKVRGYTF
TRBD2	TRBJ2-5	TRBV10-3	many	16	TGTGCCATCAGTGTTTCGAATCTAGCGGGAGGAGAGACCCAGTACTTC	CAISVSNLAGGETQYF
.	TRBJ2-7	TRBV27	few	13	TGTGCCAGCAGTTTTAGGTCCTCCTACGAGCAGTACTTC	CASSFRSSYEQYF
.	TRBJ2-6	TRBV18	.	14	TGTGCCAGCTCAACAGACTCTGGGGCCAACGTCCTGACTTTC	CASSTDSGANVLTF
.	TRBJ2-5	TRBV7-9	many	14	TGTGCCAGCAGTCCGTCCGGGGCCCAAGAGACCCAGTACTTC	CASSPSGAQETQYF
.	TRBJ2-5	TRBV6-2/TRBV6-3	many	15	TGTGCCAGCAGTTACCGGGACGCCGCGAGGGAGACCCAGTACTTC	CASSYRDAARETQYF
.	TRBJ1-1	TRBV11-1	.	15	TGTGCCAGCAGCCCCACCCCGGGACCGAGCACTGAAGCTTTCTTT	CASSPTPGPSTEAFF
.	TRBJ2-7	TRBV6-5	many	14	TGTGCCAGCAGTTACTCGGACACGGCCTACGAGCAGTACTTC	CASSYSDTAYEQYF
.	TRBJ1-5	TRBV28	.	15	TGTGCCAGCAGTACCCCTGCGGGCGACGATCAGCCCCAGCATTTT	CASSTPAGDDQPQHF
TRBD2	TRBJ2-2	TRBV6-2/TRBV6-3	many	15	TGTGCCAGCAGCAGGACTAGGAGAGGGGCCGGGGAGCTGTTTTTT	CASSRTRRGAGELFF
.	TRBJ1-2	TRBV12-3/TRBV12-4	.	13	TGTGCCAGCAGTTTCAGGGTTTCGGGTGGCTACACCTTC	CASSFRVSGGYTF
.	TRBJ2-7	TRBV14	many	13	TGTGCCAGCAGCAACTGGGAAAGAGGCGAGCAGTACTTC	CASSNWERGEQYF
.	TRBJ1-2	TRBV12-3/TRBV12-4	once	13	TGTGCCAGCAGTCAAGCCGGGGCGCTCGGCTACACCTTC	CASSQAGALGYTF
.	TRBJ2-7	TRBV10-3	many	12	TGTGCCATCAGTTTGGACTCCTACGAGCAGTACTTC	CAISLDSYEQYF
.	TRBJ2-7	TRBV6-2/TRBV6-3	.	13	TGTGCCAGCAGCCCCACAGAAGGCTACGAGCAGTACTTC	CASSPTEGYEQYF
.	TRBJ2-2	TRBV25-1	many	16	TGTGCCAGCAGTGGGTTTGGCAGGGCGAACACCGGGGAGCTGTTTTTT	CASSGFGRANTGELFF
.	TRBJ1-5	TRBV24-1	many	15	TGTGCCACCAGTCCCCGGGGGGAGGGCAATCAGCCCCAGCATTTT	CATSPRGEGNQPQHF
.	TRBJ2-7	TRBV5-1	many	14	TGCGCCAGCAGCGTCACAGGGAACCCCTACGAGCAGTACTTC	CASSVTGNPYEQYF
.	TRBJ2-7	TRBV5-5	.	11	TGTGCCAGCAGCTTGCTTTTCGAGCAGTACTTC	CASSLLFEQYF
.	TRBJ2-1	TRBV7-3	.	15	TGTGCCAGCAGCTTAATGGGCGGGGATTACAATGAGCAGTTCTTC	CASSLMGGDYNEQFF
.	TRBJ2-7	TRBV20-1	.	15	TGCAGTGCTCAGGTCATCGGGGAACTAACCTACGAGCAGTACTTC	CSAQVIGELTYEQYF
.	TRBJ1-1	TRBV6-2/TRBV6-3	few	13	TGTGCCAGCAGGGATACAGGGAGCACTGAAGCTTTCTTT	CASRDTGSTEAFF
.	TRBJ2-2	TRBV9	few	17	TGTGCCAGCAGCGTAGGGTGGGGATTCTCGAACACCGGGGAGCTGTTTTTT	CASSVGWGFSNTGELFF
TRBD2	TRBJ2-7	TRBV20-1	many	16	TGCAGTGCTAGGCGGGGGAGCAGCGTCTTTTCCTACGAGCAGTACTTC	CSARRGSSVFSYEQYF
.	TRBJ2-7	TRBV20-1	.	13	TGCAGTGCTGTTTCTACAGCCTTATACGAGCAGTACTTC	CSAVSTALYEQYF
TRBD1	TRBJ1-1	TRBV27	.	15	TGTGCCAGCAGGGCCGGGACAGGGTCGAACACTGAAGCTTTCTTT	CASRAGTGSNTEAFF
TRBD1	TRBJ2-5	TRBV19	.	15	TGTGCCAGTAGCGTAAGATCGGGACAGTTGGAGACCCAGTACTTC	CASSVRSGQLETQYF
.	TRBJ2-5	TRBV12-3/TRBV12-4	many	15	TGTGCCAGCAGTTTAGGAGCGCTGACTAAAGAGACCCAGTACTTC	CASSLGALTKETQYF
TRBD1	TRBJ1-5	TRBV19	.	15	TGTGCCAGTAGTATAGTAACAGGGGGATGGCAGCCCCAGCATTTT	CASSIVTGGWQPQHF
.	TRBJ1-1	TRBV6-1	many	15	TGTGCCAGCAGTGCGCGGGAGGTAGGGAACACTGAAGCTTTCTTT	CASSAREVGNTEAFF
TRBD2	TRBJ2-5	TRBV10-3	many	16	TGTGCCATCAGTGAAAAGCGGGGGGCCGGGGGAGAGACCCAGTACTTC	CAISEKRGAGGETQYF
.	TRBJ1-5	TRBV4-1	few	15	TGCGCCAGCAGCCATGATCGGCAGGGCGCACAGCCCCAGCATTTT	CASSHDRQGAQPQHF
.	TRBJ2-7	TRBV4-3	.	15	TGCGCCAGCAGCCAAGAACGGACCCTCGGGGACGAGCAGTACTTC	CASSQERTLGDEQYF
TRBD2	TRBJ2-7	TRBV6-1	few	14	TGTGCCACCTTAGAGCGGGGGGTCGCCTACGAGCAGTACTTC	CATLERGVAYEQYF
.	TRBJ2-7	TRBV6-2/TRBV6-3	many	11	TGTGCCAGCAGTGACTACTACGAGCAGTACTTC	CASSDYYEQYF
.	TRBJ2-7	TRBV28	.	15	TGTGCCAGCAGTTTTTCCGACAGCCCGATCTACGAGCAGTACTTC	CASSFSDSPIYEQYF
.	TRBJ1-3	TRBV7-2	few	15	TGTGCCAGCAGCCTACAATCCGGGACCGAAGGGAGCATATATTTT	CASSLQSGTEGSIYF
.	TRBJ2-5	TRBV4-3	many	14	TGCGCCAGCAGCCAAGAGTGGGGGCAAGAGACCCAGTACTTC	CASSQEWGQETQYF
TRBD1	TRBJ2-5	TRBV9	.	14	TGTGCCAGCAGCGACCAGACAGGGTTAGAGACCCAGTACTTC	CASSDQTGLETQYF
TRBD1	TRBJ1-1	TRBV10-3	many	16	TGTGCCATCAGTGAGGGCCAGGGGACAGGGAACACTGAAGCTTTCTTT	CAISEGQGTGNTEAFF
.	TRBJ1-1	TRBV19	many	13	TGTGCCAGTAACGAGGGACGGGACACTGAAGCTTTCTTT	CASNEGRDTEAFF
TRBD1	TRBJ1-5	TRBV6-5	many	13	TGTGCCAGCAGTCGGGACAGCGATCAGCCCCAGCATTTT	CASSRDSDQPQHF
.	TRBJ2-2	TRBV29-1	.	15	TGCAGCGTTGAAGAGTTGGGGGCGAGCACCGGGGAGCTGTTTTTT	CSVEELGASTGELFF
.	TRBJ2-7	TRBV12-3/TRBV12-4	many	14	TGTGCCAGCAGTTTAGGCCTAGCCGGACACGAGCAGTACTTC	CASSLGLAGHEQYF
.	TRBJ1-1	TRBV27	many	18	TGTGCCAGCAGTTTATCCCCGCCTGACAGCCTAATGAACACTGAAGCTTTCTTT	CASSLSPPDSLMNTEAFF
.	TRBJ1-1	TRBV18	many	13	TGTGCCAGCTCACGCAGTGTGAACACTGAAGCTTTCTTT	CASSRSVNTEAFF